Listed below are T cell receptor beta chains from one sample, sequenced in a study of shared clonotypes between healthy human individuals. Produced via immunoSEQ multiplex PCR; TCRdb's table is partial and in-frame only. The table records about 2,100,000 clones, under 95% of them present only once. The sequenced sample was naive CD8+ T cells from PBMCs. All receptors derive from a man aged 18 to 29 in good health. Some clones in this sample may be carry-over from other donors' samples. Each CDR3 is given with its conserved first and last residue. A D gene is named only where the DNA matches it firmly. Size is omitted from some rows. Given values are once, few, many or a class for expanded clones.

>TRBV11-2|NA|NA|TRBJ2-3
CASSSLAESTDTQYF
TGTGCCAGCAGCTCCTTAGCGGAGAGCACAGATACGCAGTATTTT
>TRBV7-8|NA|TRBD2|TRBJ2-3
CASRFLAGQGDTQYF
TGTGCCAGCAGGTTTCTAGCGGGACAAGGAGATACGCAGTATTTT
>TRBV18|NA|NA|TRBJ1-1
CASSPSAANTEAFF
TGTGCCAGCTCACCATCCGCCGCGAACACTGAAGCTTTCTTT
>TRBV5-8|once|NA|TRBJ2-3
CASSLAGALTDTQYF
TGTGCCAGCAGCTTGGCCGGTGCCCTCACAGATACGCAGTATTTT
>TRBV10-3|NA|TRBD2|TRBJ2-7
CAISLSSGRAYEQYF
TGTGCCATCAGTCTGTCTAGCGGGAGGGCATACGAGCAGTACTTC
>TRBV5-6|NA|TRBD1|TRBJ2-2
CASSWGTGSDTGELFF
TGTGCCAGCAGCTGGGGGACAGGGTCGGACACCGGGGAGCTGTTTTTT
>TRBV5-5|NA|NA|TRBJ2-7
CASSFSLWGFRYEQYF
TGTGCCAGCAGCTTTTCTCTGTGGGGGTTCAGGTACGAGCAGTACTTC
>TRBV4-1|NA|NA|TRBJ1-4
CASSQGDAILSEKLFF
TGCGCCAGCAGCCAAGGGGACGCAATACTTAGTGAAAAACTGTTTTTT
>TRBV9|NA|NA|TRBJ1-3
CASSDTRNTIYF
TGTGCCAGCAGCGATACGCGAAACACCATATATTTT
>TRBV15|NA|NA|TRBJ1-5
CATSSASSDGPQHF
TGTGCCACCAGCAGTGCATCCTCGGACGGGCCCCAGCATTTT
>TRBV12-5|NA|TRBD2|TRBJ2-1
CASGQTLAGGLNEQFF
TGTGCTAGTGGTCAAACACTAGCGGGAGGGCTGAATGAGCAGTTCTTC
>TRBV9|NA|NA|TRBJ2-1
CASSVDYLGHNEQFF
TGTGCCAGCAGCGTGGACTATCTAGGGCACAATGAGCAGTTCTTC
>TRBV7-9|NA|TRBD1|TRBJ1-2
CASSSNRDRANYGYTF
TGTGCCAGCAGCTCGAACCGGGACAGAGCTAACTATGGCTACACCTTC
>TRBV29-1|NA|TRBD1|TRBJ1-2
CSVSDRGYLYGYTF
TGCAGCGTTTCGGACAGGGGGTATCTTTATGGCTACACCTTC
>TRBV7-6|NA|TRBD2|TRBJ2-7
CASSPRTSGKYEQYF
TGTGCCAGCAGCCCCAGGACTAGCGGGAAATACGAGCAGTACTTC
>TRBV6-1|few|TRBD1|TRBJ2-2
CASSITGTETGELFF
TGTGCCAGCAGTATTACCGGGACAGAGACCGGGGAGCTGTTTTTT
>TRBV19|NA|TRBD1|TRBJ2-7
CATMDRLHYEQYF
TGTGCCACGATGGACAGGCTGCACTACGAGCAGTACTTC
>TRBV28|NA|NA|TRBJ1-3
CASSFLVLGNTIYF
TGTGCCAGCAGTTTTTTAGTTTTAGGAAACACCATATATTTT
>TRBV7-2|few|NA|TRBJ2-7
CASSLGGFNEQYF
TGTGCCAGCAGCTTAGGAGGGTTTAACGAGCAGTACTTC
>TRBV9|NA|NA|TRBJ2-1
CASSTSDWANEQFF
TGTGCCAGCAGCACATCAGACTGGGCCAATGAGCAGTTCTTC
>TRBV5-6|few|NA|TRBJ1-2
CASSLSAARGYTF
TGTGCCAGCAGCTTGAGCGCGGCGCGGGGCTACACCTTC
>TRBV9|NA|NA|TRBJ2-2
CASSVGAPVTGELFF
TGTGCCAGCAGCGTAGGAGCGCCAGTCACCGGGGAGCTGTTTTTT
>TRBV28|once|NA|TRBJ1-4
CASSLQVYNEKLFF
TGTGCCAGCAGCCTGCAGGTCTACAATGAAAAACTGTTTTTT
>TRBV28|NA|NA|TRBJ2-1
CASSATRYNEQFF
TGTGCCAGCAGTGCAACTAGATACAATGAGCAGTTCTTC
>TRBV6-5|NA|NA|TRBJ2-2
CASSYGYTGELFF
TGTGCCAGCAGTTACGGTTACACCGGGGAGCTGTTTTTT
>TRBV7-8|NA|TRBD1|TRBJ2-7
CASSSRDRGWHEQYF
TGTGCCAGCAGCTCCCGGGACAGGGGATGGCACGAGCAGTACTTC
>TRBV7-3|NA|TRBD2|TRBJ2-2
CASSLGQRDELFF
TGTGCCAGCAGCTTAGGCCAGCGGGATGAGCTGTTTTTT
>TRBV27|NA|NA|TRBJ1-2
CASSQGARGRGGYTF
TGTGCCAGCAGTCAAGGCGCGAGGGGCCGGGGGGGCTACACCTTC
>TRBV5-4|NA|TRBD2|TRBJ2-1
CASSPREGRFSEQFF
TGTGCCAGCAGCCCCCGGGAGGGCCGGTTCAGTGAGCAGTTCTTC
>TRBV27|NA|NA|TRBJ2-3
CASSYRGPGVGPDTQYF
TGTGCCAGCAGTTACCGAGGGCCGGGAGTAGGGCCAGATACGCAGTATTTT
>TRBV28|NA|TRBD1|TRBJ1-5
CASSRRQGREQPQHF
TGTGCCAGCAGTCGTCGACAGGGTAGGGAACAGCCCCAGCATTTT
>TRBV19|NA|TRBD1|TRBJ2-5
CASSPGTAQETQYF
TGTGCCAGTAGTCCAGGGACAGCCCAAGAGACCCAGTACTTC
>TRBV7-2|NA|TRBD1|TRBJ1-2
CASSSPQGANYGYTF
TGTGCCAGCAGCTCGCCTCAGGGGGCTAACTATGGCTACACCTTC
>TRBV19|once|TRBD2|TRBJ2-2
CASSIGEGTGELFF
TGTGCCAGTAGTATAGGGGAGGGCACCGGGGAGCTGTTTTTT
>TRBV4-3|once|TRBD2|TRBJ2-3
CASSQEVVPGLAGGWSTDTQYF
TGCGCCAGCAGCCAAGAGGTGGTGCCGGGACTAGCGGGAGGTTGGAGCACAGATACGCAGTATTTT
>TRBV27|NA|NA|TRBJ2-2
CASSFTGTGELFF
TGTGCCAGCAGTTTCACAGGCACCGGGGAGCTGTTTTTT
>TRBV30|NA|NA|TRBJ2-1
CAWSVGASYEQFF
TGTGCCTGGAGTGTAGGAGCCTCTTATGAGCAGTTCTTC
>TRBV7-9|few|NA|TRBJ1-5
CASSETGQPQHF
TGTGCCAGCAGCGAGACCGGTCAGCCCCAGCATTTT
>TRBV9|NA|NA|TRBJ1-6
CASSVTTGGSPLHF
TGTGCCAGCAGCGTAACCACCGGGGGGTCACCCCTCCACTTT
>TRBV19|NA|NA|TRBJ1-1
CASSIAGLRGNTEAFF
TGTGCCAGTAGTATAGCTGGACTACGGGGGAACACTGAAGCTTTCTTT
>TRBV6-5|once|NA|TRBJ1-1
CASRVLVGAFF
TGTGCCAGCAGGGTCCTTGTGGGAGCTTTTTTT
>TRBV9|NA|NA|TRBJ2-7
CASSVEGEAYEQYF
TGTGCCAGCAGCGTGGAGGGGGAGGCCTACGAGCAGTACTTC
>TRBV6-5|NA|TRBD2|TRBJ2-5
CASSYGSGNIQETQYF
TGTGCCAGCAGTTACGGTAGCGGGAATATACAAGAGACCCAGTACTTC
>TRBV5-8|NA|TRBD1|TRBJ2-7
CASRTGAYEQYF
TGTGCCAGTAGGACAGGGGCCTACGAGCAGTACTTC
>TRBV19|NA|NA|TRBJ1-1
CASSMKGNTEAFF
TGTGCCAGTAGTATGAAGGGGAACACTGAAGCTTTCTTT
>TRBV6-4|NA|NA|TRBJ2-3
CASSDTDTQYF
TGTGCCAGCAGTGACACAGATACGCAGTATTTT
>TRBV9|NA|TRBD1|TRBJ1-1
CASSASGTGASEAFF
TGTGCCAGCAGCGCTTCCGGGACAGGGGCCTCTGAAGCTTTCTTT
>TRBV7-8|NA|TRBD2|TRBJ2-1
CASSLLAGTYNEQFF
TGTGCCAGCAGCTTACTAGCGGGGACCTACAATGAGCAGTTCTTC
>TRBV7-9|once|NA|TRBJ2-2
CASSQALRSGELFF
TGTGCCAGCAGCCAAGCACTTAGATCCGGGGAGCTGTTTTTT
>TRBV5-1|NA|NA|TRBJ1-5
CASSLGPYQPQHF
TGCGCCAGCAGCTTAGGACCCTACCAGCCCCAGCATTTT
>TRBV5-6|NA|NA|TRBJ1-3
CASSLGLFEGNTIYF
TGTGCCAGCAGCTTGGGGCTGTTCGAAGGAAACACCATATATTTT
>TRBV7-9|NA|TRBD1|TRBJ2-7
CASSKDRVGSYEQYF
TGTGCCAGCAGCAAGGACAGGGTGGGGTCCTACGAGCAGTACTTC
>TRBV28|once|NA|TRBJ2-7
CASNFAGEQYF
TGTGCCAGCAATTTTGCCGGCGAGCAGTACTTC